Listed here are 29 T cell receptor beta chains from one sample, sequenced in a study of CD8 T cells in Susac syndrome. With random hexamers, reverse transcription was performed on roughly 0.5 to 1 ug of RNA. TCRdb recomputed calls from the immunoSEQ multiplex PCR reads with MiXCR, one row per CDR3 protein. Of about 210,000 distinct CDR3 sequences listed, roughly 96% are singletons. Specimen: CD4+ T cells from PBMCs. The receptors derive from a human donor with multiple sclerosis.

This rearrangement joins TRBV6-5 to TRBJ2-5, with 11 nucleotides matching TRBD1. The ends lost 5 bases at V and 4 bases at J; junction bases unmatched: 6. CDR3 length: 15 residues. Germline V gene sequence: CDR1 MNHEY, CDR2 SVGAGI. In nucleotides, the CDR3 is TGTGCCAGCAGTGGGGTGGGACAGGGGGGAGAGACCCAGTACTTC. It encodes CASSGVGQGGETQYF.

The chain recombines TRBV20-1 with TRBJ2-7; 12 bases line up with TRBD2. The CDR3 consists of 17 residues. Germline CDR1 and CDR2: DFQATT and SNEGSKA (reference sequence). V lost 6 bases, J lost 0 bases, and 12 bases stayed unmatched. Written as DNA, the CDR3 is TGCAGTGCCAGTCCCGGGACTAGCGGGCTTAACTCCTACGAGCAGTACTTC. Its protein is CSASPGTSGLNSYEQYF.

About this clonotype itself: At one of its ends the junction is not consistent with the germline gene, which may arise from a read error. The rearrangement joins TRBV30 to TRBJ2-7; maybe TRBD1 (7 bases). The length of the CDR3 is 14 residues. The germline gives CDR1 GTSNPN, CDR2 SVGIG (reference sequence). CDR3 DNA: TGTGCCTGGAGTGTACGGGGGCGAGGGGGCCTCCTCAACTTC. Its translation: CAWSVRGRGGLLNF.

The chain employs TRBV18 and TRBJ2-2; D gene ambiguous. From germline, CDR1 is KGHSH and CDR2 LQKENI. The CDR3 consists of 13 residues. Deletions cut 6 bases from V and 4 bases from J, with 9 bases between. The CDR3 loop reads CASSSYFTGELFF. CDR3 nucleotide sequence: TGTGCCAGCTCCTCCTATTTCACCGGGGAGCTGTTTTTT.

J is TRBJ1-4 and V is TRBV9; D not resolved. Germline V gives CDR1 SGDLS, CDR2 YYNGEE. This CDR3 region has 13 residues. V lost 0 bases and J 7 bases, leaving 7 bases between the germline ends. CDR3 loop: CASSVDSSEKLFF. The CDR3 region has the DNA TGTGCCAGCAGCGTAGACAGCTCTGAAAAACTGTTTTTT.

The chain uses TRBV27 and TRBJ2-3; D call uncertain. Germline V CDR1 and CDR2: MNHEY, SMNVEV (reference sequence). This CDR3 has 14 amino acids. Trimming stripped 4 bases from V and 3 bases from J, with 11 bases between. The CDR3 DNA is TGTGCCAGCAGTTCGGCGGTAATTACAGATACGCAGTATTTT. The encoded protein is CASSSAVITDTQYF.

V is TRBV30 and J is TRBJ2-3; D gene unclear. The ends were cut back, 7 bases at V and 6 bases at J, with 11 bases in the middle. Per the germline V gene, CDR1 is GTSNPN and CDR2 is SVGIG (reference sequence). The CDR3 runs to 11 residues. The CDR3 reads CASRLVDTQYF. Written as DNA, the CDR3 is TGTGCCTCCAGGCTGGTTGATACGCAGTATTTT.

V is TRBV20-1 and J is TRBJ2-3; 8 bases fit TRBD2. Trimming at V came to 3 bases and at J to 0 bases, leaving 5 bases not matched to a gene. This CDR3 spans 15 amino acids. Germline V gives CDR1 DFQATT, CDR2 SNEGSKA (reference sequence). The CDR3 coding sequence is TGCAGTGCTAGGCCCTGGACTAGCAGCACAGATACGCAGTATTTT. This codes for CSARPWTSSTDTQYF.

CDR3 sequence (DNA): TGTGCCAGCAGCAAGGGACAGGGGGCCTACGAGCAGTACTTC. Translated, it gives CASSKGQGAYEQYF. The chain links TRBV3-1 to TRBJ2-7, with TRBD1 matching 11 bases. The V and J ends lost 5 bases and 2 bases, in that order; junction bases with no gene match: 2. The germline gives CDR1 LGHDT, CDR2 YNNKEL (reference sequence). The CDR3 is made up of 14 amino acids.

The gene calls are TRBV19 and TRBJ1-4; 7 nucleotides agree with TRBD1. The CDR3 runs 15 residues. Per the germline V gene, CDR1 is LNHDA and CDR2 is SQIVND (reference sequence). The junction had 7 bases not matched to a gene; V was cut back by 1 base and J by 8 bases. Written as DNA, the CDR3 is TGTGCCAGTAGTATAGTCTCCCGGGACAGCGAAAAACTGTTTTTT. It translates to CASSIVSRDSEKLFF.

V and J are TRBV3-1 and TRBJ1-1; tentatively, D is TRBD1 (6 bases). This CDR3 region has 13 residues. Germline V gives CDR1 LGHDT, CDR2 YNNKEL (reference sequence). V was trimmed by 5 bases and J by 7 bases, leaving 14 bases between them. The CDR3, as DNA: TGTGCCAGCAGCAAAAGCACAGGGCTTGAAGCTTTCTTT. This encodes CASSKSTGLEAFF.

The rearrangement links TRBV29-1 to TRBJ2-3; the D is unclear. V shed 2 bases and J shed 0 bases, with 12 bases lying between them. The CDR3 sequence is 15 residues long. CDR1 SQVTM and CDR2 ANQGSEA come from the germline V gene. The CDR3 spells CSVEFLPASTDTQYF. The CDR3 region has the DNA TGCAGCGTTGAATTCTTACCGGCTAGCACAGATACGCAGTATTTT.

CDR3 DNA sequence: TGCGCCAGCAGACTCACAGGGGGCGCGGCGGGATCACCCCTCCACTTT. This encodes CASRLTGGAAGSPLHF. The chain carries TRBV5-1 and TRBJ1-6; 9 nucleotides align to TRBD1. This CDR3 is built from 16 residues. V shed 5 bases and J 10 bases; nucleotides not matched to a gene: 13. From germline, CDR1 is SGHRS and CDR2 YFSETQ. The whole variable domain, filled in from reference TRBV5-1 and TRBJ1-6, reads KAGVTQTPRYLIKTRGQQVTLSCSPISGHRSVSWYQQTPGQGLQFLFEYFSETQRNKGNFPGRFSGRQFSNSRSEMNVSTLELGDSALYLCASRLTGGAAGSPLHFGNGTRLTVT.

The rearrangement uses TRBV2 and TRBJ1-2, with 9 positions matching TRBD1. The CDR3 is made up of 15 amino acids. Trimming took 6 bases from V and 5 from J; bases not matched to a gene: 10. Germline loops: CDR1 SNHLY, CDR2 FYNNEI. The CDR3 sequence: CASRTGQGWGYGYTF. Here the CDR3 DNA reads TGTGCCAGCAGAACGGGACAGGGATGGGGGTATGGCTACACCTTC.

Only one count was recorded for this clonotype. The rearrangement links TRBV28 to TRBJ2-1; 10 nucleotides line up with TRBD1. Unmatched junction bases numbered 9, after V lost 6 bases and J lost 7 bases. The germline V gene has CDR1 MDHEN and CDR2 SYDVKM. This CDR3 is built from 15 residues. The CDR3: CASRTPGQGLNEQFF. CDR3 DNA: TGTGCCAGCAGGACGCCGGGACAGGGGTTGAATGAGCAGTTCTTC.

V and J are TRBV5-1 and TRBJ2-1; tentatively, D is TRBD1 (6 bases). V was shortened by 4 bases and J by 2 bases, with 13 bases between the two germline ends. The CDR3 contains 15 residues. Germline V gene lookup returns CDR1 SGHRS and CDR2 YFSETQ. DNA for the CDR3: TGCGCCAGCAGCCCATCCGGGACAACCTACAATGAGCAGTTCTTC. It is translated as CASSPSGTTYNEQFF.

The chain is built from TRBV12-5 and TRBJ1-1; no reliable D call. V lost 0 bases to trimming and J lost 3 bases, with 5 bases between them. From germline, CDR1 is LGHNT and CDR2 FRNRAP. The CDR3 runs to 13 residues. The CDR3 DNA reads as TGTGCTAGTGGTTTGGTAATCCACACTGAAGCTTTCTTT. It codes for CASGLVIHTEAFF.

The chain carries TRBV9 and TRBJ2-3; TRBD2 matches 9 bases. CDR3 length equals 15 residues. V shed 1 base, J shed 7 bases, and the junction held 7 bases outside the gene matches. Germline V gene sequence: CDR1 SGDLS, CDR2 YYNGEE. CDR3 sequence (DNA): TGTGCCAGCAGCGTAAGGCGGGAGGGCCTAAATACGCAGTATTTT. The encoded protein is CASSVRREGLNTQYF.

The gene calls are TRBV12-3 or TRBV12-4 and TRBJ2-3; possible D gene TRBD2, 6 bases. V was trimmed by 6 bases and J by 7 bases, leaving 20 bases between them. This CDR3 spans 15 amino acids. For the CDR3, the DNA is TGTGCCAGCAGGGGGCCCTCGGCAGGAGGGTATACGCAGTATTTT. This codes for CASRGPSAGGYTQYF.

This chain joins TRBV27 and TRBJ2-5; 13 bases match TRBD2. The germline V gene has CDR1 MNHEY and CDR2 SMNVEV (reference sequence). CDR3 size: 14 residues. V lost 5 bases to trimming and J lost 5 bases; unmatched junction nucleotides: 2. This chain's CDR3 is CASSRTSGSETQYF. CDR3 coding DNA: TGTGCCAGCAGTCGGACTAGCGGGAGTGAGACCCAGTACTTC.

The genes are TRBV20-1 and TRBJ2-5; D gene uncertain. This CDR3 has 15 amino acids. With 1 base removed from V and 5 bases from J, the gap between germline ends came to 17 bases. The germline V gene encodes CDR1 DFQATT and CDR2 SNEGSKA (reference sequence). The CDR3 region has the DNA TGCAGTGCTAGAGCAGAAGTTGGATTTACTGAGACCCAGTACTTC. It encodes CSARAEVGFTETQYF.

The genes are TRBV30 and TRBJ2-7; D is tentatively TRBD1 or TRBD2 (5 bases each). CDR3 size: 13 residues. V shed 5 bases and J shed 6 bases, with 17 bases lying between them. The V gene's germline CDR1 is GTSNPN and CDR2 SVGIG (reference sequence). CDR3 DNA: TGTGCCTGGGTAGGGGACGGCTACGCCGAGCAGTACTTC. It codes for CAWVGDGYAEQYF.

The chain employs TRBV2 and TRBJ1-2, with 7 bases identical to TRBD1. V lost 6 bases, J lost 3 bases, and 4 bases stayed unmatched. From germline, CDR1 is SNHLY and CDR2 FYNNEI. The CDR3 totals 13 residues. The CDR3 sequence is CASRKQGDYGYTF. In DNA, the CDR3 is TGTGCCAGCAGGAAGCAGGGGGACTATGGCTACACCTTC.

The chain recombines TRBV13 with TRBJ1-2, with D tentatively TRBD1 (6 bases). The V gene's germline CDR1 is PRHDT and CDR2 FYEKMQ (reference sequence). This CDR3 has 14 residues. The germline V and J ends were trimmed by 5 bases and 1 base, with 11 bases remaining between them. The CDR3 DNA sequence: TGTGCCAGCAGCAGGGGGACGGATAACTATGGCTACACCTTC. Residues: CASSRGTDNYGYTF.

The chain is built from TRBV20-1 and TRBJ2-7; the match to TRBD2 covers 8 bases. This CDR3 contains 13 residues. From germline, CDR1 is DFQATT and CDR2 SNEGSKA (reference sequence). V lost 5 bases and J lost 7; bases outside the gene matches: 10. The CDR3 loop reads CSAEGLGEWEQYF. The DNA of the CDR3 is TGCAGTGCTGAGGGACTAGGGGAATGGGAGCAGTACTTC.

The V call is TRBV20-1, the J call TRBJ2-3; D is ambiguous. The V end lost 6 bases, the J end lost 3 bases, and 10 bases lay between the germline ends. The CDR3 length is 12 residues. CDR1 is DFQATT and CDR2 is SNEGSKA in the germline V gene (reference sequence). The CDR3 sequence is CSAKYLTDTQYF. Written as DNA, the CDR3 is TGCAGTGCCAAGTATCTTACAGATACGCAGTATTTT.

The chain combines TRBV20-1 with TRBJ1-5, with D possibly being TRBD1 (5 bases). The germline V gene has CDR1 DFQATT and CDR2 SNEGSKA (reference sequence). V lost 5 bases to trimming and J lost 3 bases, with 8 bases between them. This CDR3 has 12 residues. CDR3 region: CSAGQHNQPQHF. As DNA, the CDR3 is TGCAGTGCTGGACAACACAATCAGCCCCAGCATTTT.

This sequence joins TRBV15 and TRBJ2-5; 9 nucleotides agree with TRBD2. The CDR3 has 17 residues. The V gene end was trimmed by 3 bases and the J gene end by 7 bases; junction bases not matched to a gene: 15. In germline, CDR1 is LNHNV, CDR2 YYDKDF (reference sequence). CDR3 sequence: CATSRDRTSAAFGTQYF. DNA of the CDR3: TGTGCCACCAGCAGGGATAGGACTAGCGCCGCATTTGGGACCCAGTACTTC.

The V gene is TRBV9, the J gene TRBJ2-1; possible D gene TRBD2, 6 bases. This CDR3 has 15 residues. Germline V gene data show CDR1 as SGDLS and CDR2 as YYNGEE. V dropped 3 bases and J dropped 5 bases, with 15 bases sitting between them. The CDR3 coding sequence is TGTGCCAGCAGCGCCGTCCCGGGACTCCACAATGAGCAGTTCTTC. It encodes CASSAVPGLHNEQFF.